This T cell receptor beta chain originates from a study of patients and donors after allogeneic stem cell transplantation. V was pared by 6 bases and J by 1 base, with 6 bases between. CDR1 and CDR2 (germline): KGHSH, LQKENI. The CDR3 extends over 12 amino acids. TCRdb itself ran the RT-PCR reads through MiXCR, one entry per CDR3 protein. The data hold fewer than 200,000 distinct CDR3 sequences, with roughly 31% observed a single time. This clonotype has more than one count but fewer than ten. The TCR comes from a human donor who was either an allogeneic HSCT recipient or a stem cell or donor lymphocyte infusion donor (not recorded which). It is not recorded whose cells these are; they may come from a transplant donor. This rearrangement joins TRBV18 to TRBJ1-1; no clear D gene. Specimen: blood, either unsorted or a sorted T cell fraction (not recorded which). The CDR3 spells CASSSQNTEAFF. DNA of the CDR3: TGTGCCAGCTCGTCGCAGAACACTGAAGCTTTCTTT.